The 23 T cell receptor beta chains listed next were all sequenced from one sample in a study of blood T cells in healthy people across ages. A second roughly 6 to 12 cycle PCR used barcoded and J-beta primers. TCRdb processed the 5' RACE reads anew with MiXCR; each CDR3 protein has one entry. The repertoire holds around 1,000,000 distinct CDR3 sequences, about 25% seen once, with less than 0.75% in the top ten. The sample was also linked to a second study, of T cells of mothers and their children.

The sample comprised blood. Receptors were obtained from a girl aged 2 to 9 in good health.

In its sample, this clonotype was seen a few times. J is TRBJ1-1 and V is TRBV29-1; D is uncertain. Germline assignment: CDR1 SQVTM and CDR2 ANQGSEA. This CDR3 comprises 12 residues. Trimming pared 2 bases from V and 3 bases from J, leaving 7 bases between. This CDR3 is CSVERSDTEAFF. DNA for the CDR3: TGCAGCGTTGAAAGGAGTGACACTGAAGCTTTCTTT.

The chain combines TRBV10-3 with TRBJ2-7; TRBD1 might be the D (6 bases). The CDR3 consists of 15 residues. Germline CDR1 ENHRY, CDR2 SYGVKD. V gave up 3 bases and J gave up 2 bases, with 14 bases separating them. CDR3 nucleotides: TGTGCCATCAGTGAATCATCAACAGGGCCCTACGAGCAGTACTTC. Protein: CAISESSTGPYEQYF.

The chain employs TRBV6-5 and TRBJ2-5; D is perhaps TRBD1 (5 bases). V gave up 4 bases and J gave up 0 bases, with 18 bases separating them. The CDR3 totals 17 residues. CDR1 is MNHEY, CDR2 SVGAGI, per germline. In nucleotides, the CDR3 is TGTGCCAGCAGTTCCGACAGCTTTCAAAGGTACCAAGAGACCCAGTACTTC. It is translated as CASSSDSFQRYQETQYF.

This chain connects TRBV28 to TRBJ2-2; 9 bases are a match to TRBD1. The CDR3 contains 14 residues. Germline V gene lookup returns CDR1 MDHEN and CDR2 SYDVKM. The trim removed 6 bases at V and 5 bases at J, leaving 4 bases unmatched. CDR3 sequence (DNA): TGTGCCAGCAGAGACAGGGGGAAAACCGGGGAGCTGTTTTTT. Protein sequence: CASRDRGKTGELFF.

The table lists this clonotype with a few counts. The rearrangement uses TRBV12-3 or TRBV12-4 and TRBJ2-1, with 11 bases fitting TRBD2. The CDR3 sequence is 14 residues long. Losses at the gene ends were 6 bases for V and 5 bases for J; bases not matched to a gene: 3. This CDR3 is CASSLTSGDNEQFF. The CDR3 nucleotides are TGTGCCAGCAGCTTGACTAGCGGGGACAATGAGCAGTTCTTC.

The rearrangement links TRBV29-1 to TRBJ2-3; 8 bases match TRBD2. The trim removed 4 bases at V and 6 bases at J, leaving 3 bases unmatched. The length of the CDR3 is 12 residues. Germline V gives CDR1 SQVTM, CDR2 ANQGSEA. CDR3 region: CSVASGGDTQYF. Here the CDR3 DNA reads TGCAGCGTTGCCTCGGGGGGGGATACGCAGTATTTT.

This clonotype was counted between two and nine times. The gene calls are TRBV7-8 and TRBJ2-3, with 13 bases that match TRBD2. J lost 3 bases, V lost 6 bases, and 9 bases had no gene match. Germline V CDR1 and CDR2: SGHVS, FQNEAQ. This CDR3 spans 17 amino acids. The CDR3 DNA follows: TGTGCCAGCAGTTTACCCACTAGCGGGGGGGCAACAGATACGCAGTATTTT. Its protein product is CASSLPTSGGATDTQYF.

This clonotype came up a few times. This chain connects TRBV15 to TRBJ1-6; D perhaps matches TRBD1 (5 bases). CDR1 is LNHNV and CDR2 is YYDKDF in the germline V gene (reference sequence). This CDR3 contains 15 residues. V was clipped by 3 bases and J by 7 bases, with 13 bases between them. CDR3 sequence reads: CATSSRDSLNSPLHF. The CDR3 DNA follows: TGTGCCACCAGCAGTCGTGACAGCTTGAATTCACCCCTCCACTTT.

The gene calls are TRBV4-2 and TRBJ2-1, with D hard to call. Per the germline V gene, CDR1 is LGHNA and CDR2 is YNFKEQ. Trimming removed 4 bases from V and 10 bases from J, with 17 bases in between. This CDR3 contains 14 residues. The DNA for the CDR3 is TGTGCCAGCAGCCTGGGTGTTACTCGGATAGAGCAGTTCTTC. Its translation is CASSLGVTRIEQFF.

The chain uses TRBV25-1 and TRBJ2-5; D possibly corresponds to TRBD1 (7 bases). Germline V lookup: CDR1 MGHDK, CDR2 SYGVNS. Trimming pared 7 bases from V and 6 bases from J, leaving 21 bases between. The CDR3 runs to 15 residues. The CDR3 spells CASIGTGQGGQTQYF. For the CDR3, the DNA is TGTGCCAGCATCGGAACCGGGCAGGGGGGCCAGACCCAGTACTTC.

The V and J genes are TRBV6-2 or TRBV6-3 and TRBJ2-7, with TRBD1 identical over 7 bases. This CDR3 has 14 amino acids. V dropped 6 bases and J dropped 4; count of bases not matched to a gene: 9. CDR1 and CDR2 (germline): MNHEY, SVGEGT. The CDR3 sequence: CASSRDSGKYEQYF. For the CDR3, the DNA is TGTGCCAGCAGCCGGGACAGTGGGAAGTACGAGCAGTACTTC.

The chain uses TRBV7-9 and TRBJ1-1; 7 bases are shared with TRBD1. After removal of 7 bases from V and 7 bases from J, the junction contained 3 bases not matched to a gene. The CDR3 is 11 residues long. CDR1 is SEHNR and CDR2 is FQNEAQ in the germline V gene (reference sequence). The CDR3 coding sequence is TGTGCCAGCATCCAGGGGGTTGAAGCTTTCTTT. Translation: CASIQGVEAFF.

The chain uses TRBV24-1 and TRBJ2-3; D may be TRBD1 (5 bases). Germline V lookup: CDR1 KGHDR, CDR2 SFDVKD. This CDR3 is 15 amino acids long. V gave up 4 bases and J gave up 3 bases, with 13 bases separating them. CDR3 nucleotides: TGTGCCACCAGTGAGGGGCCTTATTGGACAGATACGCAGTATTTT. It is translated as CATSEGPYWTDTQYF.

This chain links TRBV11-2 with TRBJ1-2; a possible D gene is TRBD1 (6 bases). This CDR3 is built from 15 residues. V was cut by 5 bases and J by 4 bases, with 17 bases left in between. The germline gives CDR1 SGHAT, CDR2 FQNNGV. The CDR3 DNA reads as TGTGCCAGCAGCCCCCAGGGGCAGGCGAGCTATGGCTACACCTTC. Translation gives CASSPQGQASYGYTF.

V gene TRBV11-2 combines with J gene TRBJ1-2; weak D call: TRBD1 (5 bases). The CDR3 is made up of 14 amino acids. Trimming removed 7 bases from V and 4 bases from J, with 16 bases in between. CDR1 and CDR2 (germline): SGHAT, FQNNGV. The CDR3 DNA is TGTGCCAGCACCCTAGACGGGACTTTCTATGGCTACACCTTC. Protein: CASTLDGTFYGYTF.

This chain uses TRBV29-1 with TRBJ1-1; weak D call: TRBD1 (6 bases). The V and J ends lost 6 bases and 4 bases respectively, with 18 bases between them. The CDR3 length is 14 residues. Germline V CDR1 and CDR2: SQVTM, ANQGSEA. The CDR3 reads CSVVGGRGSTEAFF. CDR3 bases: TGCAGCGTCGTCGGGGGGCGAGGGAGCACTGAAGCTTTCTTT.

This clonotype was found a few times. The CDR3 here is CASLGQGNGYTF. In nucleotides, the CDR3 is TGTGCCAGCCTGGGACAGGGCAATGGCTACACCTTC. This chain links TRBV11-3 with TRBJ1-2, with 9 nucleotides matching TRBD1. The CDR3 is made up of 12 amino acids. V shed 8 bases and J 6 bases; nucleotides not matched to a gene: 4. The germline gives CDR1 SGHNT, CDR2 YENEEA.

The chain links TRBV15 to TRBJ1-2; D may be TRBD1 (5 bases). The CDR3 spans 14 residues. V was pared by 0 bases and J by 7 bases, with 12 bases between. Germline V gene data show CDR1 as LNHNV and CDR2 as YYDKDF (reference sequence). In DNA form, the CDR3 reads TGTGCCACCAGCAGAGAGCTGACAGTGGCTGGCTACACCTTC. Its translation: CATSRELTVAGYTF.

V usage is TRBV29-1 and J usage is TRBJ2-1; weak D call: TRBD2 (6 bases). CDR1 and CDR2 (germline): SQVTM, ANQGSEA. V lost 6 bases, J lost 7 bases, and 19 bases lay in between. CDR3 length equals 14 residues. In nucleotides, the CDR3 is TGCAGCGTGGTTCCGCCCGGGAGTATGAATGAGCAGTTCTTC. This encodes CSVVPPGSMNEQFF.

V gene TRBV4-1 combines with J gene TRBJ2-7, with D possibly being TRBD1 or TRBD2 (6 bases each). The germline V and J ends were trimmed by 5 bases and 3 bases, with 11 bases remaining between them. Germline V gives CDR1 MGHRA, CDR2 YSYEKL. This CDR3 region has 13 residues. CDR3 sequence reads: CASSAGHFYEQYF. The CDR3 region has the DNA TGCGCCAGCAGCGCGGGACATTTCTACGAGCAGTACTTC.

On this clonotype: A read error may produce the germline difference seen at one junction end. This CDR3 reads CVSNSGGNEQFF. For the CDR3, the DNA is TGTGTCAGCAATTCAGGGGGAAATGAGCAGTTCTTC. This chain joins TRBV6-6 and TRBJ2-5; TRBD1 aligns across 7 bases. The J call could be wrong; TRBJ2-1 is a better fit for the DNA end. CDR1 and CDR2 (germline): MNHNY, SVGAGI (reference sequence). This CDR3 region has 12 residues.

This clonotype was picked up a small number of times. The rearrangement joins TRBV2 to TRBJ2-4; the D gene is possibly TRBD1 (5 bases). Trimming removed 5 bases at V and 0 bases at J, with 11 bases between. The CDR3 length is 15 residues. Germline V CDR1 and CDR2: SNHLY, FYNNEI. This CDR3 reads CASSPTDIAKNIQYF. The CDR3 DNA is TGTGCCAGCAGTCCGACAGATATAGCCAAAAACATTCAGTACTTC. Variable domain in full (rest from reference TRBV2 and TRBJ2-4): EPEVTQTPSHQVTQMGQEVILRCVPISNHLYFYWYRQILGQKVEFLVSFYNNEISEKSEIFDDQFSVERPDGSNFTLKIRSTKLEDSAMYFCASSPTDIAKNIQYFGAGTRLSVL.

On this clonotype itself: One end of the junction varies from germline; a read error may be responsible. The CDR3 DNA reads as TGTGCCGGCAGCTCCTCCGGGACAGAGTTTAATGAGCAGTTCTTC. Translating gives CAGSSSGTEFNEQFF. The chain links TRBV13 to TRBJ2-5; 7 bases are shared with TRBD1. The DNA end favors TRBJ2-1, so the J call may be wrong. There are 15 residues in the CDR3. Germline V gene sequence: CDR1 PRHDT, CDR2 FYEKMQ (reference sequence).